This T cell receptor beta chain was sequenced for a study of PD-1 blockade in classical Hodgkin lymphoma. With no exception, relapse followed autologous stem cell transplantation in all patients, and brentuximab vedotin exposure varied. CDR1 and CDR2 from the germline V gene are SGHRS and YFSETQ. Trimming cost V 2 bases and J 2 bases, with 1 base left between them. The CDR3 has 11 amino acids. This table comes from immunoSEQ multiplex PCR, and its TCRdb copy is limited to in-frame clones, with some not included. The sample shows tens of thousands of clones, approximately 70% of them seen only once. Study results and limitations: The study reported lower baseline TCR diversity in newly diagnosed patients than in healthy donors. Patients were excluded if nivolumab began under 1 year after ASCT (the autologous transplant).

Worth noting for this clone: Its antigen remains unidentified.

The sample consisted of peripheral blood mononuclear cells (PBMCs), taken before the second cycle of nivolumab. The V and J genes are TRBV5-1 and TRBJ2-5; D is ambiguous. The source of this sequence is a human donor with classical Hodgkin lymphoma. This CDR3 is CASSLQETQYF. The DNA for the CDR3 is TGCGCCAGCAGCTTACAAGAGACCCAGTACTTC.